The rows below give T cell receptor beta chains drawn from one sample of a study of blood T cell repertoires in COVID-19. The method was immunoSEQ multiplex PCR; TCRdb's version includes in-frame clones alone and lacks a portion of them. The data hold 140,000 or so clones, with 65% to 80% observed a single time. The source material was peripheral blood. The receptors here all came from a man aged 60 to 75 with acute or convalescent COVID-19. Each CDR3 is given with its conserved first and last residue. Each record gives: D gene, J gene, V gene, clone size, CDR3 DNA, CDR3 protein. A D gene is named only where the DNA matches it firmly. Clone size is given for some rows only: seen once, a few or many times, or a class if the clone is expanded.

>-|TRBJ2-1|TRBV7-3|-
TGTGCCAGCAGCTTAAACCCCACAGGGCCCTCCTACAATGAGCAGTTCTTC
CASSLNPTGPSYNEQFF
>-|TRBJ2-7|TRBV6-6|-
TGTGCCAGCAGTTCGCCGTGGGGGCGCAGCTCCTACGAGCAGTACTTC
CASSSPWGRSSYEQYF
>TRBD2|TRBJ2-3|TRBV28|-
TGTGCCAGCAGTTTAAGTCGCGGGAGTGGCACAGATACGCAGTATTTT
CASSLSRGSGTDTQYF
>TRBD1|TRBJ1-6|TRBV28|-
TGTGCCAGCAGTCCCCAACGGACAGGGAAATCACCCCTCCACTTT
CASSPQRTGKSPLHF
>TRBD1|TRBJ1-2|TRBV25-1|-
TGTGCCAGCAGTGGAGGGCTCAGGGGGCGGTTTGGTGGCTACACCTTC
CASSGGLRGRFGGYTF
>-|TRBJ2-7|TRBV7-9|once
TGTGCCAGCAGCTTGTTGGGCCTCGGGGGCGAGCAGTACTTC
CASSLLGLGGEQYF
>-|TRBJ2-1|TRBV18|-
TGTGCCAGCTCACCACCGCTAAATGAGCAGTTCTTC
CASSPPLNEQFF
>TRBD2|TRBJ2-7|TRBV28|-
TGTGCCAGCAGATCCGGGACTAGCGGCCTTTCCTACGAGCAGTACTTC
CASRSGTSGLSYEQYF
>-|TRBJ2-2|TRBV19|-
TGTGCCAGTAGTATGTCAGGGAGGACCGGGGAGCTGTTTTTT
CASSMSGRTGELFF
>-|TRBJ1-1|TRBV6-4|-
TGTGCCAGCAGTGACTCTTCGGTGAACACTGAAGCTTTCTTT
CASSDSSVNTEAFF
>TRBD1|TRBJ2-7|TRBV7-9|-
TGTGCCAGCAGCCCAAGACAGGGGGCGCGGGAGCAGTACTTC
CASSPRQGAREQYF
>TRBD1|TRBJ2-3|TRBV5-1|-
TGCGCCAGCAGCTTGATGGGACAGGGGGTCTCAGATACGCAGTATTTT
CASSLMGQGVSDTQYF
>-|TRBJ1-1|TRBV2|once
TGTGCCAGTGTGCAGGGGAGAGGGGACACTGAAGCTTTCTTT
CASVQGRGDTEAFF
>TRBD2|TRBJ2-3|TRBV13|-
TGTGCCAGCAGTACCGGGACTAGTTCAGATACGCAGTATTTT
CASSTGTSSDTQYF
>TRBD1|TRBJ1-1|TRBV5-1|-
TGCGCCAGCAGCTACCTCAATTTTGGACAGGGGGGGACTGAAGCTTTCTTT
CASSYLNFGQGGTEAFF
>-|TRBJ2-5|TRBV7-9|-
TGTGCCAGCAGCCGCGGGGTACTCCAAGAGACCCAGTACTTC
CASSRGVLQETQYF
>TRBD2|TRBJ2-3|TRBV5-4|few
TGTGCCAGCAGCTCCCGACTAGCGGGAGGAGGGACAGATACGCAGTATTTT
CASSSRLAGGGTDTQYF
>TRBD1|TRBJ1-2|TRBV30|-
TGTGCCTGGAGTGTGCAACAGGGGTATGGCTACACCTTC
CAWSVQQGYGYTF
>TRBD1|TRBJ1-2|TRBV5-6|-
TGTGCCAGCAGCCTCATAACAGGGGGCTATGGCTACACCTTC
CASSLITGGYGYTF
>TRBD2|TRBJ2-1|TRBV3-1/TRBV3-2|-
TGTGCCAGCAGCCAGGGGACTAGCGGGAGGGCGTACAATGAGCAGTTCTTC
CASSQGTSGRAYNEQFF
>-|TRBJ1-2|TRBV28|-
TGTGCCAGCAGCAATTCAGGGGTATGGTATGGCTACACCTTC
CASSNSGVWYGYTF
>-|TRBJ2-2|TRBV2|-
TGTGCCAGCAGATCGCGGACTGACAACACCGGGGAGCTGTTTTTT
CASRSRTDNTGELFF
>TRBD1|TRBJ2-1|TRBV7-9|-
TGTGCCAGCAGCTTAACGACAGGGGGCTTAAATGAGCAGTTCTTC
CASSLTTGGLNEQFF
>-|TRBJ2-5|TRBV9|-
TGTGCCAGCAGCAAACTGAGAGGAGGGGCGGGAGAGACCCAGTACTTC
CASSKLRGGAGETQYF
>-|TRBJ1-2|TRBV7-9|-
TGTGCCAGCAGCCTTGGGGGGAACTATGGCTACACCTTC
CASSLGGNYGYTF
>TRBD2|TRBJ2-3|TRBV29-1|-
TGCAGCGTTGAGGGCGGGAGTGGCACAGATACGCAGTATTTT
CSVEGGSGTDTQYF
>-|TRBJ1-2|TRBV5-6|-
TGTGCCAGCAGCTTGGAGAGGGCACCCTATGGCTACACCTTC
CASSLERAPYGYTF
>-|TRBJ1-5|TRBV27|-
TGTGCCAGCTCCACATCGCGGAATCAGCCCCAGCATTTT
CASSTSRNQPQHF
>-|TRBJ2-3|TRBV6-5|-
TGTGCCAGCAGTCCCCTCGGGCGGGTGACAGATACGCAGTATTTT
CASSPLGRVTDTQYF
>-|TRBJ2-2|TRBV7-3|once
TGTGCCAGCAGGAAACGGGATTCCAGCGGGGAGCTGTTTTTT
CASRKRDSSGELFF
>TRBD1|TRBJ2-7|TRBV28|-
TGTGCCAGCAGTCCACAGGGGGCCTACTACGAGCAGTACTTC
CASSPQGAYYEQYF
>-|TRBJ2-5|TRBV7-3|-
TGTGCCAGCAGCCGAGGACAGCAAGAGACCCAGTACTTC
CASSRGQQETQYF
>TRBD1|TRBJ2-1|TRBV7-9|-
TGTGCCAGCAGCTCGCGACAGGGGGCGCGCAATGAGCAGTTCTTC
CASSSRQGARNEQFF
>-|TRBJ1-1|TRBV9|-
TGTGCCAGCAGCACCCAGGTGGTGAACACTGAAGCTTTCTTT
CASSTQVVNTEAFF
>TRBD1|TRBJ2-7|TRBV18|-
TGTGCCAGCTCACCACCAGGCCGGGACAGGAGCTCCTACGAGCAGTACTTC
CASSPPGRDRSSYEQYF
>-|TRBJ1-1|TRBV4-1|-
TGCGCCAGCAGCCAAGACGGGGGGCCGAACTCTGAAGCTTTCTTT
CASSQDGGPNSEAFF
>-|TRBJ2-7|TRBV10-3|few
TGTGCCATCAGTGGCATAGAGTCCTACGAGCAGTACTTC
CAISGIESYEQYF
>-|TRBJ2-7|TRBV21-1|-
TGTGCCAGAGACAGGGGGCCCTACGAGCAGTACTTC
CARDRGPYEQYF
>-|TRBJ2-7|TRBV5-6|few
TGTGCCAGCAGCTTGGGAGCCTACGCCTACGAGCAGTACTTC
CASSLGAYAYEQYF
>TRBD2|TRBJ2-1|TRBV29-1|-
TGCAGCGTCGGGGGGAGCGGGATAGAGTCCTACAATGAGCAGTTCTTC
CSVGGSGIESYNEQFF
>-|TRBJ2-1|TRBV6-2/TRBV6-3|-
TGTGCCAGCAGTTACGAGGCCGGCAATGAGCAGTTCTTC
CASSYEAGNEQFF
>TRBD1|TRBJ2-7|TRBV30|-
TGTGCCTGGAGTCCGGGACAGACCTACGAGCAGTACTTC
CAWSPGQTYEQYF
>TRBD1|TRBJ2-5|TRBV28|-
TGTGCCAGCAGTTCGTTTGGAAGGGGGCATGAGACCCAGTACTTC
CASSSFGRGHETQYF
>-|TRBJ2-7|TRBV19|-
TGTGCCAGTAGTACACCTAGGAGCTCCTACGAGCAGTACTTC
CASSTPRSSYEQYF
>-|TRBJ1-3|TRBV6-2/TRBV6-3|-
TGTGCCAGCAGTACAGGGACAACACGCGCTGGAAACACCATATATTTT
CASSTGTTRAGNTIYF
>TRBD2|TRBJ2-1|TRBV5-1|-
TGCGCCAGCAGCTTGGGGGCGGGAGGGGCCTACAATGAGCAGTTCTTC
CASSLGAGGAYNEQFF
>-|TRBJ1-6|TRBV11-2|-
TGTGCCAGCAGCCCTGAGGGTAGCGGTGGACCCCTCCACTTT
CASSPEGSGGPLHF
>-|TRBJ1-6|TRBV21-1|-
TGTGCCAGCGGCTTTTTTAGGGGGTCCTACTATAATTCACCCCTCCACTTT
CASGFFRGSYYNSPLHF
>-|TRBJ2-7|TRBV3-1/TRBV3-2|-
TGTGCCAGCAGCCAAGGTCGGTACGAGCAGTACTTC
CASSQGRYEQYF
>TRBD1|TRBJ1-6|TRBV5-1|-
TGCGCCAGCAGCCCCGGACAGGGTATGGGGAGCTCCTATAATTCACCCCTCCACTTT
CASSPGQGMGSSYNSPLHF
>-|TRBJ1-2|TRBV2|-
TGTGCCAGCAGTGCGGCAGGGATTGTTCTTTTATTCGACACCTTC
CASSAAGIVLLFDTF
>-|TRBJ1-2|TRBV5-1|-
TGCGCCAGCAGCTTCTCAGGGCTAGGCTACACCTTC
CASSFSGLGYTF
>-|TRBJ2-5|TRBV5-4|-
TGTGCCAGCAGCCGGGACATTGAAGAGACCCAGTACTTC
CASSRDIEETQYF
>TRBD2|TRBJ2-5|TRBV9|-
TGTGCCAGCAGCGCCACCATGAGGGCGGGAGCCCAAGAGACCCAGTACTTC
CASSATMRAGAQETQYF
>-|TRBJ2-7|TRBV6-5|-
TGTGCCAGCAGTTATGGGGACATGCGCGAGCAGTACTTC
CASSYGDMREQYF
>TRBD2|TRBJ2-3|TRBV7-3|-
TGTGCCAGCAGCTCAGGTTGGGGTCTAGCGGGAGGTGGAAGCACAGATACGCAGTATTTT
CASSSGWGLAGGGSTDTQYF
>TRBD1|TRBJ2-5|TRBV9|few
TGTGCCAGCAGCGTCTCGGGACAGCAAGAGACCCAGTACTTC
CASSVSGQQETQYF
>-|TRBJ2-7|TRBV19|-
TGTGCCAGTAGAGGGGGGGCAGGGAGCTACGAGCAGTACTTC
CASRGGAGSYEQYF
>TRBD1|TRBJ2-7|TRBV6-5|-
TGTGCCAGCTCCTGGGACAGGGGTTACGAGCAGTACTTC
CASSWDRGYEQYF
>-|TRBJ1-1|TRBV10-2|few
TGCGCCAGCAGTGAGTCGCAGGGTGGGGAAGCTTTCTTT
CASSESQGGEAFF